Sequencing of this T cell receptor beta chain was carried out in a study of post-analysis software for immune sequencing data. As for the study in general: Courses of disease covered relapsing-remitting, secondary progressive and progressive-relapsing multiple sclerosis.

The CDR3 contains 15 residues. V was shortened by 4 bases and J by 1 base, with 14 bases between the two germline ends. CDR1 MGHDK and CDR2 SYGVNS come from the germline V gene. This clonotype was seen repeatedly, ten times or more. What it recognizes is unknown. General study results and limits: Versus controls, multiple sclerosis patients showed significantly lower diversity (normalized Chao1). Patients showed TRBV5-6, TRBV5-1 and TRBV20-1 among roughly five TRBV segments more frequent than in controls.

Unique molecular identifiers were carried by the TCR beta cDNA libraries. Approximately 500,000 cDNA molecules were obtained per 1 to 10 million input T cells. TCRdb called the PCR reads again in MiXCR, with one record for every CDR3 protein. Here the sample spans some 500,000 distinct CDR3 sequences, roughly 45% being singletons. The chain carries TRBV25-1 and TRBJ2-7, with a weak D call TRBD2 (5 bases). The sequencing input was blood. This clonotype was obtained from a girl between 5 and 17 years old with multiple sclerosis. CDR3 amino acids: CASSGANRGSYEQYF. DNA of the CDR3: TGTGCCAGCAGTGGCGCTAACCGGGGTTCCTACGAGCAGTACTTC.